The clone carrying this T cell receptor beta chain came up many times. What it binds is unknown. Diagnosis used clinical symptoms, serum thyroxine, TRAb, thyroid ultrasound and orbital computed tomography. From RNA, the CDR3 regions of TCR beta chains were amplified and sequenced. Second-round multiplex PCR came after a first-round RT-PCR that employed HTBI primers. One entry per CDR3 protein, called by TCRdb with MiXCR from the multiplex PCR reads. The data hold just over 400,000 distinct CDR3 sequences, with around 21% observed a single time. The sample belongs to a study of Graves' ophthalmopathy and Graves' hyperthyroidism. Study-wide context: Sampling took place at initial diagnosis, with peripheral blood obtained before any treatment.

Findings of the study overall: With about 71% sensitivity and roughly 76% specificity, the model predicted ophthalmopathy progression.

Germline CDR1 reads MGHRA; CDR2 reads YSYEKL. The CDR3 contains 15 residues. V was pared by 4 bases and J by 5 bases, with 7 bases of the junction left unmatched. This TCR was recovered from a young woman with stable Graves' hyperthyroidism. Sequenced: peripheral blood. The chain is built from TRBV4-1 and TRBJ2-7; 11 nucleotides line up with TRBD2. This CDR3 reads CASSPTSGSVDEQYF. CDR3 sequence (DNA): TGCGCCAGCAGCCCAACTAGCGGGAGTGTAGACGAGCAGTACTTC.